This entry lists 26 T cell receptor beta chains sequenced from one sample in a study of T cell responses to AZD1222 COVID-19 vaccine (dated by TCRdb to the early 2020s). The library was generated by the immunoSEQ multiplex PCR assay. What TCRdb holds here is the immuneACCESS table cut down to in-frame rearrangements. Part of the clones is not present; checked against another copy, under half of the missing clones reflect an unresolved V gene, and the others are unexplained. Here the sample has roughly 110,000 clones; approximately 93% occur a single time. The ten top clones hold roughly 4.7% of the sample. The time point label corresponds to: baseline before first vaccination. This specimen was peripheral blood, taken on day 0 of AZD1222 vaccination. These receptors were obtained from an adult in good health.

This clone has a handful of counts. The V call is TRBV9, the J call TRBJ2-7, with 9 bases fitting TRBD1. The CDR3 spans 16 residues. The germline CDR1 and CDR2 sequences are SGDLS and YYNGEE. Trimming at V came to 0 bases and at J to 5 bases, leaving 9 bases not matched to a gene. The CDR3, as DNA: TGTGCCAGCAGCGTAGATGGACAGGGGTGGGTCGACGAGCAGTACTTC. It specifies CASSVDGQGWVDEQYF.

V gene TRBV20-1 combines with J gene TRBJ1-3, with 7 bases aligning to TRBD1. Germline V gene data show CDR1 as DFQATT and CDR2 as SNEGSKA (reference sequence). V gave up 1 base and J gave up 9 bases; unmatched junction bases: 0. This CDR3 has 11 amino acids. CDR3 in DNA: TGCAGTGCTAGAGGACAGGGCACCATATATTTT. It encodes CSARGQGTIYF.

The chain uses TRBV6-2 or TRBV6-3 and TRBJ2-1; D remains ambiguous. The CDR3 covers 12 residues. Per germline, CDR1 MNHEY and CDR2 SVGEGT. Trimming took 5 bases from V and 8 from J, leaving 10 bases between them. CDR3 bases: TGTGCCAGCAGTCCCCAAGGTGATGAGCAGTTCTTC. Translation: CASSPQGDEQFF.

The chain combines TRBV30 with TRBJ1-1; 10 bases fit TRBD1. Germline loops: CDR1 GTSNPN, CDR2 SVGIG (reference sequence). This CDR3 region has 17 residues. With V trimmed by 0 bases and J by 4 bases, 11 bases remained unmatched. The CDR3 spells CAWSVKRTGGWSTEAFF. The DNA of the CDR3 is TGTGCCTGGAGTGTAAAAAGGACAGGGGGTTGGTCCACTGAAGCTTTCTTT.

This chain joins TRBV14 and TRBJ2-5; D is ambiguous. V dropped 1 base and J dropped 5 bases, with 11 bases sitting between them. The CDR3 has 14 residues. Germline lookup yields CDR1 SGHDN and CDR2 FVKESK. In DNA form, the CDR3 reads TGTGCCAGCAGCCAAGTTCAGAGTTGGGAGACCCAGTACTTC. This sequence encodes CASSQVQSWETQYF.

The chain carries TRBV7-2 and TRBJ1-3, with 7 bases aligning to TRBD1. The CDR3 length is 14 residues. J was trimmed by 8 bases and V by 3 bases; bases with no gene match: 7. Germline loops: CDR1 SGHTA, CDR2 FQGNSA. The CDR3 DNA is TGTGCCAGCAGCTTGGGACAGTGGAGTGACACCATATATTTT. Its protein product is CASSLGQWSDTIYF.

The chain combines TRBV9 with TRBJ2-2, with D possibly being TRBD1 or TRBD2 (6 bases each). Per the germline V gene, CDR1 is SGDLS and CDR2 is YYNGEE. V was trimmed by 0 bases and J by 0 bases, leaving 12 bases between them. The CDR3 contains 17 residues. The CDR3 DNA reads TGTGCCAGCAGCGTAGCCCGACGGGGGCCGAACACCGGGGAGCTGTTTTTT. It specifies CASSVARRGPNTGELFF.

The chain's CDR3 is CASSFWGSSYEQYF. CDR3 nucleotide sequence: TGTGCCAGCAGCTTCTGGGGGTCATCCTACGAGCAGTACTTC. The chain employs TRBV7-2 and TRBJ2-7; D could derive from TRBD1 or TRBD2 (5 bases each). V was cut by 3 bases and J by 1 base, with 10 bases left in between. The germline V gene encodes CDR1 SGHTA and CDR2 FQGNSA. The length of the CDR3 is 14 residues.

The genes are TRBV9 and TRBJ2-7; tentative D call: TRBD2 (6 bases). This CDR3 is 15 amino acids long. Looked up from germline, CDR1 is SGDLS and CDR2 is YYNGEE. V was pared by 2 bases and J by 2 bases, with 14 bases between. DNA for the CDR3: TGTGCCAGCAGCGTCCAGGACGCGGGGACCTACGAGCAGTACTTC. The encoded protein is CASSVQDAGTYEQYF. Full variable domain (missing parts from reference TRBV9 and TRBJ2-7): DSGVTQTPKHLITATGQRVTLRCSPRSGDLSVYWYQQSLDQGLQFLIQYYNGEERAKGNILERFSAQQFPDLHSELNLSSLELGDSALYFCASSVQDAGTYEQYFGPGTRLTVT.

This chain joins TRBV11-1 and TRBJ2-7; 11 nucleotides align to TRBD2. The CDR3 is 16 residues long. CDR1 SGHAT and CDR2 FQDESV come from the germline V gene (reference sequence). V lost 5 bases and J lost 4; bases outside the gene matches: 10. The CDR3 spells CASSPYSTSGEYEQYF. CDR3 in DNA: TGTGCCAGCAGCCCTTACTCGACTAGCGGGGAGTACGAGCAGTACTTC. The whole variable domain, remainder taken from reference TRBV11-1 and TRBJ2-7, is EAEVAQSPRYKITEKSQAVAFWCDPISGHATLYWYRQILGQGPELLVQFQDESVVDDSQLPKDRFSAERLKGVDSTLKIQPAELGDSAMYLCASSPYSTSGEYEQYFGPGTRLTVT.

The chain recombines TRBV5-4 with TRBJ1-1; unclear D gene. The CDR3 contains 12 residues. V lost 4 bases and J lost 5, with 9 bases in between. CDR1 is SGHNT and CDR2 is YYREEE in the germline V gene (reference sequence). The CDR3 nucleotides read TGTGCCAGCAGCATGGGTGGGACTGAAGCTTTCTTT. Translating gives CASSMGGTEAFF. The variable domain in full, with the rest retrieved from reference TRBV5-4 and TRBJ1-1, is ETGVTQSPTHLIKTRGQQVTLRCSSQSGHNTVSWYQQALGQGPQFIFQYYREEENGRGNFPPRFSGLQFPNYSSELNVNALELDDSALYLCASSMGGTEAFFGQGTRLTVV.

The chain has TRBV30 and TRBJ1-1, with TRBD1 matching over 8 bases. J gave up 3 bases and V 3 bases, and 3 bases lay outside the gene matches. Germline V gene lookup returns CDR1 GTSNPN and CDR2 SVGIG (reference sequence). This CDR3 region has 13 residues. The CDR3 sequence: CAWSRDRYTEAFF. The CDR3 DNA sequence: TGTGCCTGGAGCCGGGACAGGTACACTGAAGCTTTCTTT.

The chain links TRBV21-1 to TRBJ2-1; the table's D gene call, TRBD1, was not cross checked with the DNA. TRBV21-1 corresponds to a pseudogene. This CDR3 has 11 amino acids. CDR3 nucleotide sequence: TGTGCCAGCAGGCCAGGCAATGAGCAGTTCTTC. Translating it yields CASRPGNEQFF.

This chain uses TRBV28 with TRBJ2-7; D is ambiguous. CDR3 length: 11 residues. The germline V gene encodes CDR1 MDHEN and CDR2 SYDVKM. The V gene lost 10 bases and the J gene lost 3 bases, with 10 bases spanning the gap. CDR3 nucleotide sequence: TGTGCCACCTCCCCCTTCTACGAGCAGTACTTC. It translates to CATSPFYEQYF.

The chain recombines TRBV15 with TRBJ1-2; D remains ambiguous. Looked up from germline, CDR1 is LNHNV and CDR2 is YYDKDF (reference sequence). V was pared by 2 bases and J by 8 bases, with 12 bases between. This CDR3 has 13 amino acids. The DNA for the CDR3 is TGTGCCACCAGCAGAAACACGGAGGCCGGCTACACCTTC. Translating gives CATSRNTEAGYTF.

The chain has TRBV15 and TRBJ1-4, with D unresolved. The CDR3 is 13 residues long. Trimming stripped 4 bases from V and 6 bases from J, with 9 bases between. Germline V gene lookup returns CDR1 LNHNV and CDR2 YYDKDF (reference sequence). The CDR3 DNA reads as TGTGCCACCAGCATAGGTGGGGATGAAAAACTGTTTTTT. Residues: CATSIGGDEKLFF.

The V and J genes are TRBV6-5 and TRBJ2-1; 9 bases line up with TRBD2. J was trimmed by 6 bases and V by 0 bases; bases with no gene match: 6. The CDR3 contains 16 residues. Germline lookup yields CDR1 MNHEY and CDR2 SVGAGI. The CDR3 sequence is CASSYSRGAGGNEQFF. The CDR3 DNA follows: TGTGCCAGCAGTTACTCGCGGGGAGCGGGAGGCAATGAGCAGTTCTTC.

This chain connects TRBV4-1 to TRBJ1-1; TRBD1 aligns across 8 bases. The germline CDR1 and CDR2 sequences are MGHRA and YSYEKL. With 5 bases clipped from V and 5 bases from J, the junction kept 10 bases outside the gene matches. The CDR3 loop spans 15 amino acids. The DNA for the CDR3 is TGCGCCAGCAGCGCGACAGGGGCCCCGAGGACTGAAGCTTTCTTT. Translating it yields CASSATGAPRTEAFF.

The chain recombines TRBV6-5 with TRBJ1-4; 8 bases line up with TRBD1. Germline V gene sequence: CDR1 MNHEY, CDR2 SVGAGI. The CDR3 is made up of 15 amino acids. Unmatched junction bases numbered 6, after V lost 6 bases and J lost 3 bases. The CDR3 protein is CASRSGGWANEKLFF. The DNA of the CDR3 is TGTGCCAGCAGATCAGGGGGCTGGGCTAATGAAAAACTGTTTTTT.

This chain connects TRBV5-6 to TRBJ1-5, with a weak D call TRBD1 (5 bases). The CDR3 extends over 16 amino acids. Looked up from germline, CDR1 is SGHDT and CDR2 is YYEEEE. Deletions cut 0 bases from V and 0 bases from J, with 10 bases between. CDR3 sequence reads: CASSLAGGGSNQPQHF. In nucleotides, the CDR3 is TGTGCCAGCAGCTTGGCTGGGGGGGGTAGCAATCAGCCCCAGCATTTT.

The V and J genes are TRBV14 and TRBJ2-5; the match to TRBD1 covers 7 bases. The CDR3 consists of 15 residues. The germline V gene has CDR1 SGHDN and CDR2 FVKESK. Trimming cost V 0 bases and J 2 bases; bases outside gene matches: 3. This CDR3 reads CASSQDPQGQETQYF. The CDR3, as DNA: TGTGCCAGCAGCCAAGACCCACAGGGGCAAGAGACCCAGTACTTC.

Here the CDR3 reads CATADGHNTEAFF. The CDR3 coding sequence is TGTGCCACCGCTGATGGACATAACACTGAAGCTTTCTTT. This chain connects TRBV12-3 or TRBV12-4 to TRBJ1-1, with a tentative D call TRBD1 (5 bases). CDR3 length: 13 residues. V was shortened by 10 bases and J by 2 bases, with 14 bases between the two germline ends.

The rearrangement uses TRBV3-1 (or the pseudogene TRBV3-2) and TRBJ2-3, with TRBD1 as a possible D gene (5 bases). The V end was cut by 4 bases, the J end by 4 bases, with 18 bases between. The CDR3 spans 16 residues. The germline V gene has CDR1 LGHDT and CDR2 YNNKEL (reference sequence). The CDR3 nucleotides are TGTGCCAGCAGCCCTGTGGGGCAGGGTGGCGCAGATACGCAGTATTTT. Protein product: CASSPVGQGGADTQYF.

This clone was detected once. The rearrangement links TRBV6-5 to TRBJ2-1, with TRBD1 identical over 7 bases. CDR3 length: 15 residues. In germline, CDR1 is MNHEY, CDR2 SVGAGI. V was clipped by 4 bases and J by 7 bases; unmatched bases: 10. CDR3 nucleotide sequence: TGTGCCAGCAGTTTCGCCCGACAGGGCGCGAATGAGCAGTTCTTC. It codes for CASSFARQGANEQFF.

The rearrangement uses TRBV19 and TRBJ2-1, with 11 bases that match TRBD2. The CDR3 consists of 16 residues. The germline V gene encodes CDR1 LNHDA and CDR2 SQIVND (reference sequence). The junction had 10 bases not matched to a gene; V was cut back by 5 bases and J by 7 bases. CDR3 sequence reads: CASSLQIAGGRNEQFF. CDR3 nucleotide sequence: TGTGCCAGTAGTTTGCAAATAGCGGGGGGGAGGAATGAGCAGTTCTTC.

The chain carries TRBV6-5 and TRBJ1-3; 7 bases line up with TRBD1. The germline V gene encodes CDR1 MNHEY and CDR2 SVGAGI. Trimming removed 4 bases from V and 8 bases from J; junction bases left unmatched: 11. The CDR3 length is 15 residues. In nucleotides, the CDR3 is TGTGCCAGCAGTTCCCCCGGGACAGCGGGAGACACCATATATTTT. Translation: CASSSPGTAGDTIYF.